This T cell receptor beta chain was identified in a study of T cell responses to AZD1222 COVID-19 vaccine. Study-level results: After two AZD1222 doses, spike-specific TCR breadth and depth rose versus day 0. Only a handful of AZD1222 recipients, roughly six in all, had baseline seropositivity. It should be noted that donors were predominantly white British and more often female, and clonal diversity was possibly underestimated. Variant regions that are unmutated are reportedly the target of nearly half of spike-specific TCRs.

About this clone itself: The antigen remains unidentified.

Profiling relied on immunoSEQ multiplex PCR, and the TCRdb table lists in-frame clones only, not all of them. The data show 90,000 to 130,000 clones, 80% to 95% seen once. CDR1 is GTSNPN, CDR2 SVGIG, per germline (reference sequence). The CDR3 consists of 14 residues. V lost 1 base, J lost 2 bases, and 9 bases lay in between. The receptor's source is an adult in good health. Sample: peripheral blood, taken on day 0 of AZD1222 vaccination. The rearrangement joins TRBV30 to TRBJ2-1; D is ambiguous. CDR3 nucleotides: TGTGCCTGGAGTGCATCAGGCCCCTACAATGAGCAGTTCTTC. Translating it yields CAWSASGPYNEQFF.